What follows is one T cell receptor beta chain and its context. V was shortened by 5 bases and J by 6 bases, with 14 bases between the two germline ends. The CDR3 length is 13 residues. Germline V gene sequence: CDR1 SGHVS, CDR2 FQNEAQ. This sample is drawn from a study of blood T cell repertoires in COVID-19. Residents of about two dozen US areas, aged roughly 18 to 89 years, made up the participants. Allocation to cohorts depended on clinical history reported by the participants. Assay used: immunoSEQ multiplex PCR; TCRdb lists only in-frame clones, some missing. Among 250,000 or so clones listed, around 88% were seen once.

This sequence was found in a woman in her thirties or forties with acute COVID-19. V gene TRBV7-8 combines with J gene TRBJ2-7, with a tentative D call TRBD1 (5 bases). Sample: PBMCs or T cells enriched from blood (not recorded which). CDR3 nucleotides: TGTGCCAGCAGCCCTCCTGGGGCAATCGAGCAGTACGTC. It is translated as CASSPPGAIEQYV.